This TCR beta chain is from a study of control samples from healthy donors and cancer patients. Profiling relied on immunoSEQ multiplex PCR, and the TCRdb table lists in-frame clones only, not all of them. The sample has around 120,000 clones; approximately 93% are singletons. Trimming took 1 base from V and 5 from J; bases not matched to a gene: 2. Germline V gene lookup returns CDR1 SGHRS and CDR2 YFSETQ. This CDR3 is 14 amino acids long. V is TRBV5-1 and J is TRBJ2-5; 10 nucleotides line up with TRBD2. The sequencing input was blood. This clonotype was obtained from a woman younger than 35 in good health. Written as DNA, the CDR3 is TGCGCCAGCAGCTTGAGCGGGGGGGTCGAGACCCAGTACTTC. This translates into CASSLSGGVETQYF.